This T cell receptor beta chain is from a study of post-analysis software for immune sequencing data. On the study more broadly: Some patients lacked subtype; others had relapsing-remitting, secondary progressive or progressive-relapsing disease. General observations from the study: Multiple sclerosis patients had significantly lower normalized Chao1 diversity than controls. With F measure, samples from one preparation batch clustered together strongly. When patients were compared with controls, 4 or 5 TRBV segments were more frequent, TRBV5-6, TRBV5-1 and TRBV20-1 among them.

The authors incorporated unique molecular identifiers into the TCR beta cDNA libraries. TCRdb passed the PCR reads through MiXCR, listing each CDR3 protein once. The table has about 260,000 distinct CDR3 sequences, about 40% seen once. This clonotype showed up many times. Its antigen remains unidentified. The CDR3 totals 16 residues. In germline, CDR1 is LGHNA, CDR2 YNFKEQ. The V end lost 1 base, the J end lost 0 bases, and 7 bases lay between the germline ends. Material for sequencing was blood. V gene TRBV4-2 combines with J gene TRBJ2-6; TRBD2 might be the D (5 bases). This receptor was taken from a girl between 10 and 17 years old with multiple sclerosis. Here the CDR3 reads CASSQVGNSGANVLTF. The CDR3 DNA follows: TGTGCCAGCAGCCAAGTCGGGAACTCTGGGGCCAACGTCCTGACTTTC.